What follows are 5 T cell receptor beta chains derived from one specimen sequenced in a study of radiation and T cells in renal cell carcinoma (dated by TCRdb to the early 2020s). Library construction relied on the immunoSEQ multiplex PCR assay. What TCRdb holds here is the immuneACCESS table cut down to in-frame rearrangements. Part of the clones is not present; checked against another copy, under half of the missing clones reflect an unresolved V gene, and the others are unexplained. The sample profile shows approximately 21,000 clones; more than 50% of them were found once. The leading ten clones occupy 20% to 25% of the sample. The sample's time point, from its label and the paper: tumor resected at nephrectomy. This specimen's treatment or condition label, interpreted: treatment-naive control, cytoreductive nephrectomy. Sequencing was performed on tumor tissue, taken from a patient whose treatment was nephrectomy without radiotherapy. These receptor sequences come from a human donor with renal cell carcinoma.

This clone showed up just a few times. The genes are TRBV5-6 and TRBJ1-2; a possible D gene is TRBD1 (5 bases). The germline V gene has CDR1 SGHDT and CDR2 YYEEEE. V was cut by 4 bases and J by 0 bases, with 16 bases left in between. This CDR3 spans 16 amino acids. Here the CDR3 reads CASSLSGGLANYGYTF. The CDR3 coding sequence is TGTGCCAGCAGCCTAAGTGGGGGTCTCGCTAACTATGGCTACACCTTC.

In this sample, this clone turned up a few times. The CDR3 DNA sequence: TGTGCCTGGAGTGTATGGGTCTTGAACACTGAAGCTTTCTTT. This gives the protein CAWSVWVLNTEAFF. This chain connects TRBV30 to TRBJ1-1, with D hard to call. The CDR3 sequence is 14 residues long. The germline V and J ends were trimmed by 0 bases and 0 bases, with 8 bases remaining between them. CDR1 GTSNPN and CDR2 SVGIG come from the germline V gene (reference sequence).

A few counts support this clone. The chain employs TRBV2 and TRBJ1-5; D remains unclear. CDR1 is SNHLY, CDR2 FYNNEI, per germline. The CDR3 contains 14 residues. V shed 1 base and J shed 6 bases, with 10 bases lying between them. The DNA for the CDR3 is TGTGCCAGCAGTGAAGTGGGAAGGAGTCAGCCCCAGCATTTT. This codes for CASSEVGRSQPQHF.

This clone was picked up many times. The chain combines TRBV5-1 with TRBJ2-1; D remains unclear. Germline values: CDR1 SGHRS, CDR2 YFSETQ. V was clipped by 0 bases and J by 7 bases, with 5 bases between them. This CDR3 comprises 12 residues. The CDR3 protein is CASSLVANEQFF. For the CDR3, the DNA is TGCGCCAGCAGCTTGGTTGCGAATGAGCAGTTCTTC.

This chain joins TRBV5-1 and TRBJ1-1; no firm D call. Trimming shortened V by 4 bases and J by 1 base, and 14 bases separated the two germline ends. This CDR3 has 15 amino acids. Germline CDR1 and CDR2: SGHRS and YFSETQ. This CDR3 is CASSLEMLSNTEAFF. CDR3 bases: TGCGCCAGCAGCCTCGAGATGTTATCGAACACTGAAGCTTTCTTT.